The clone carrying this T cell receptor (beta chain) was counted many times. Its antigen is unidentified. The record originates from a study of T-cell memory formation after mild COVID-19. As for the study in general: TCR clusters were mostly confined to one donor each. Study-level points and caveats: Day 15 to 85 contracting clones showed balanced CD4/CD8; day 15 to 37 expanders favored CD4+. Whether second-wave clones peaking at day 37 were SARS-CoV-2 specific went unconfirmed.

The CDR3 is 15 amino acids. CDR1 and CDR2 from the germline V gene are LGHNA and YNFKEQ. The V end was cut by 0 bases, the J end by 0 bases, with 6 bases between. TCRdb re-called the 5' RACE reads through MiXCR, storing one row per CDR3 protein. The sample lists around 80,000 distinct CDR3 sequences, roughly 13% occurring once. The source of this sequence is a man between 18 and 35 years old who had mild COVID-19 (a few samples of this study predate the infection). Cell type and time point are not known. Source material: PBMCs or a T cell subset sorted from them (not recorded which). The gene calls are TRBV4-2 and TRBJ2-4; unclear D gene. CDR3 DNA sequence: TGTGCCAGCAGCCAAGAGCGACTAGCCAAAAACATTCAGTACTTC. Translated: CASSQERLAKNIQYF.